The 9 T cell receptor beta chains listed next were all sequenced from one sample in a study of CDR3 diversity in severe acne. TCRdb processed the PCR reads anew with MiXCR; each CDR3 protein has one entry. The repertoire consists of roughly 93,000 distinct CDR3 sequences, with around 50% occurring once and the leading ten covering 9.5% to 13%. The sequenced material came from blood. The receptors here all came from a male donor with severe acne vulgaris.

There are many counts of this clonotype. CDR3 sequence (DNA): TGCGCCAGCAGCCCCGGACAGAACACCGGGGAGCTGTTTTTT. It codes for CASSPGQNTGELFF. The V and J genes are TRBV5-1 and TRBJ2-2; the D gene is possibly TRBD1 (5 bases). The germline CDR1 and CDR2 sequences are SGHRS and YFSETQ. The CDR3 spans 14 residues. Deletions cut 4 bases from V and 1 base from J, with 8 bases between.

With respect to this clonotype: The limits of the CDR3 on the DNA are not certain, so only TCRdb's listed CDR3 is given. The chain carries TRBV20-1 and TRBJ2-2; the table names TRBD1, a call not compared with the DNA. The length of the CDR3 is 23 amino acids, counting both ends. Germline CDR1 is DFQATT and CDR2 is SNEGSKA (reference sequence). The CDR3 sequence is CSARGAIEGGGYTFGSGTRELFF.

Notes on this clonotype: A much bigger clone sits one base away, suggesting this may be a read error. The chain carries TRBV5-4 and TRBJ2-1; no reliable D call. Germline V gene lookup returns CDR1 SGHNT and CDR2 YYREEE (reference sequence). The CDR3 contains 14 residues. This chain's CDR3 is CASGLMGSNNEQFF. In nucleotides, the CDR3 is TGTGCCAGCGGCTTGATGGGGTCCAACAATGAGCAGTTCTTC.

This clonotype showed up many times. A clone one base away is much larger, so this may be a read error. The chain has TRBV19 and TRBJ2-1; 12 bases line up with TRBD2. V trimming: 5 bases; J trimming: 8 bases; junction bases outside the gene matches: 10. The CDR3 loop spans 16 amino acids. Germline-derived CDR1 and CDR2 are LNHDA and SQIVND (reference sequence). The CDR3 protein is CASSGWTSGADDEQFF. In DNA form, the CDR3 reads TGTGCCAGTAGTGGGTGGACTAGCGGGGCTGACGATGAGCAGTTCTTC.

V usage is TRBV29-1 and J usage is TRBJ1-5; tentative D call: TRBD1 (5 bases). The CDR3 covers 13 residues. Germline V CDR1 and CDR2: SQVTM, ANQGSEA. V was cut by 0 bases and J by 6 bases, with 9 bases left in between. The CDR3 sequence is CSVEEGVGQPQHF. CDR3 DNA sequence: TGCAGCGTTGAAGAAGGGGTGGGTCAGCCCCAGCATTTT.

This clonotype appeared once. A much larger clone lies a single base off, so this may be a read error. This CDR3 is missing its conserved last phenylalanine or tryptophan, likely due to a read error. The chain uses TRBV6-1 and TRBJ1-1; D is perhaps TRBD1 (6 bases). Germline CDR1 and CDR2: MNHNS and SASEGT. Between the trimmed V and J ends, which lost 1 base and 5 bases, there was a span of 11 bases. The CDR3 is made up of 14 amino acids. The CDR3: CASSEGGTRTEAFL. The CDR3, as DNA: TGTGCCAGCAGTGAAGGTGGGACAAGGACTGAAGCTTTCCTT.

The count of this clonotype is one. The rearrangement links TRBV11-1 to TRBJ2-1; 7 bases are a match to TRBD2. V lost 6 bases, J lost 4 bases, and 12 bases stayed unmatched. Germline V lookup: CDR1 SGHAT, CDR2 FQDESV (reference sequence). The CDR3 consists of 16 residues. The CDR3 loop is CASSFGKGRVYNEQFF. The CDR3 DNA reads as TGTGCCAGCAGTTTCGGTAAAGGGAGGGTTTACAATGAGCAGTTCTTC.

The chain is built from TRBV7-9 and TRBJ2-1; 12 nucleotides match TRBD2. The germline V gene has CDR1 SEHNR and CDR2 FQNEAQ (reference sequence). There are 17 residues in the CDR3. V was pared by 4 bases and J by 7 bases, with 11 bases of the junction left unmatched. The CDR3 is CASSSKRLAGVGNEQFF. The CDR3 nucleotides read TGTGCCAGCAGCTCAAAACGACTAGCGGGAGTTGGAAATGAGCAGTTCTTC. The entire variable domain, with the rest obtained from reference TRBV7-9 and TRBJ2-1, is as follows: DTGVSQNPRHKITKRGQNVTFRCDPISEHNRLYWYRQTLGQGPEFLTYFQNEAQLEKSRLLSDRFSAERPKGSFSTLEIQRTEQGDSAMYLCASSSKRLAGVGNEQFFGPGTRLTVL.

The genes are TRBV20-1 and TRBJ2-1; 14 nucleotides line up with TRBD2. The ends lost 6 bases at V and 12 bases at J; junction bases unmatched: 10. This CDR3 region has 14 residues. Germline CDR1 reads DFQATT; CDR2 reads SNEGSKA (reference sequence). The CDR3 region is CSAWSGTSGRRQFF. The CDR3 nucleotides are TGCAGTGCCTGGAGTGGGACTAGCGGGAGAAGGCAGTTCTTC.